Included here is one T cell receptor (beta chain) sequence, with context. The antigen is not known. The junction shows a germline mismatch at one end, possibly a read error. Germline CDR1 is MNHEY and CDR2 is SMNVEV (reference sequence). This CDR3 region has 14 residues. The sample is drawn from a study of glioma-infiltrating T cells. Findings and limits, study-wide: Non-neoplastic patients had below-expected tissue-blood divergence, while all gliomas exceeded expectation.

The iRepertoire nested amplicon-rescue multiplex PCR amplified TCR alpha and beta CDR3s from RNA. TCRdb re-called the multiplex PCR reads with MiXCR, one entry per CDR3 protein. The sample shows almost 2,500 distinct CDR3 sequences, less than 70% of them seen only once. The sequenced material came from glioma tissue, nonneoplastic brain tissue, or PBMCs (not recorded which). V gene TRBV27 combines with J gene TRBJ1-6; D remains unclear. This TCR was sampled from a human donor with low-grade glioma or glioblastoma, undergoing nonglioma brain surgery, or in good health (not recorded which). CDR3 residues: CASNEQGPSSPLHF. In DNA, the CDR3 is TGTGCGAGCAATGAACAAGGCCCTAGTTCACCCCTCCACTTT.